The 17 T cell receptor beta chains below all came from one sample that was sequenced in a study of blood T cell repertoires in COVID-19. Sequencing was performed with immunoSEQ multiplex PCR; in TCRdb, only in-frame clones are kept and a portion is missing. The repertoire holds about 210,000 clones, about 89% seen once, with roughly 5% in the top ten. Source material: peripheral blood. All receptors derive from a woman between 40 and 50 years old with acute or convalescent COVID-19.

This chain uses TRBV19 with TRBJ1-3; 9 bases map to TRBD1. The V gene's germline CDR1 is LNHDA and CDR2 SQIVND (reference sequence). The J segment lost 3 bases and the V segment lost 7 bases, leaving 4 bases of the junction unmatched. The CDR3 length is 14 residues. Written as DNA, the CDR3 is TGTGCCAGTACTCAGACAGGGGGTGGAAACACCATATATTTT. Translating gives CASTQTGGGNTIYF. Full variable domain (missing parts from reference TRBV19 and TRBJ1-3): DGGITQSPKYLFRKEGQNVTLSCEQNLNHDAMYWYRQDPGQGLRLIYYSQIVNDFQKGDIAEGYSVSREKKESFPLTVTSAQKNPTAFYLCASTQTGGGNTIYFGEGSWLTVV.

The V gene is TRBV30, the J gene TRBJ2-5, with a possible D match to TRBD1 (5 bases). Germline lookup yields CDR1 GTSNPN and CDR2 SVGIG (reference sequence). V was cut by 0 bases and J by 6 bases, with 14 bases left in between. The CDR3 loop spans 14 amino acids. This chain's CDR3 is CAWSVSPGSKTQYF. Here the CDR3 DNA reads TGTGCCTGGAGTGTATCACCAGGGTCGAAGACCCAGTACTTC.

This clone was found once. The V gene is TRBV28, the J gene TRBJ1-2; unclear D gene. The CDR3 extends over 12 amino acids. Germline loops: CDR1 MDHEN, CDR2 SYDVKM. V lost 7 bases, J lost 6 bases, and 12 bases lay in between. The chain's CDR3 is CASKIGRDGYTF. The CDR3 nucleotides read TGTGCCAGCAAGATAGGGAGGGATGGCTACACCTTC.

The CDR3 reads CASSKPRTGLTSSGANVLTF. The CDR3 nucleotides read TGTGCCAGTAGTAAACCTAGGACAGGTCTTACAAGCTCTGGGGCCAACGTCCTGACTTTC. V and J are TRBV19 and TRBJ2-6; 7 positions match TRBD1. V lost 4 bases, J lost 0 bases, and 15 bases stayed unmatched. The germline CDR1 and CDR2 sequences are LNHDA and SQIVND (reference sequence). The CDR3 loop spans 20 amino acids.

The rearrangement links TRBV5-1 to TRBJ1-3, with a tentative D call TRBD1 (5 bases). The CDR3 spans 19 residues. Germline CDR1 and CDR2: SGHRS and YFSETQ. V shed 0 bases and J shed 4 bases, with 23 bases lying between them. The CDR3 reads CASSLVPLGAPALGNTIYF. The DNA for the CDR3 is TGCGCCAGCAGCTTGGTCCCCTTAGGGGCTCCCGCTTTGGGAAACACCATATATTTT.

The genes are TRBV10-2 and TRBJ2-5; D is perhaps TRBD2 (6 bases). Germline CDR1 WSHSY, CDR2 SAAADI. CDR3 length: 14 amino acids. The V gene lost 2 bases and the J gene lost 5 bases, with 12 bases spanning the gap. CDR3 loop: CASSEGTRGETQYF. The CDR3 DNA follows: TGCGCCAGCAGTGAGGGGACGCGGGGCGAGACCCAGTACTTC.

The chain couples TRBV7-8 to TRBJ2-5; 14 positions match TRBD2. The CDR3 totals 18 residues. Germline V lookup: CDR1 SGHVS, CDR2 FQNEAQ. V dropped 6 bases and J dropped 2; count of bases not matched to a gene: 11. The CDR3, as DNA: TGTGCCAGCAGTTACCGACTAGCGGGGGGGCCGGGGCAAGAGACCCAGTACTTC. It translates to CASSYRLAGGPGQETQYF.

Concerning this clone itself: One junction end does not reproduce the germline sequence, and a read error may be involved. The gene calls are TRBV2 and TRBJ1-6, with TRBD1 matching 8 bases. Germline values: CDR1 SNHLY, CDR2 FYNNEI. The CDR3 runs 11 residues. CDR3 nucleotides: TGTGCCAGCAGTGTGGACAGGGTATCACATTTT. Encoded protein: CASSVDRVSHF. Full variable domain (remainder filled in from reference TRBV2 and TRBJ1-6): EPEVTQTPSHQVTQMGQEVILRCVPISNHLYFYWYRQILGQKVEFLVSFYNNEISEKSEIFDDQFSVERPDGSNFTLKIRSTKLEDSAMYFCASSVDRVSHFGNGTRLTVT.

The chain couples TRBV27 to TRBJ1-1; tentative D call: TRBD1 (6 bases). Germline CDR1 reads MNHEY; CDR2 reads SMNVEV (reference sequence). This CDR3 has 14 amino acids. Between the trimmed V and J ends, which lost 6 bases and 3 bases, there was a span of 14 bases. The CDR3 loop is CASSLQGRYTEAFF. DNA for the CDR3: TGTGCCAGCAGCCTACAGGGACGGTACACTGAAGCTTTCTTT.

The chain combines TRBV7-2 with TRBJ2-2; D is ambiguous. This CDR3 contains 13 residues. With 5 bases removed from V and 7 bases from J, the gap between germline ends came to 11 bases. Germline V gene lookup returns CDR1 SGHTA and CDR2 FQGNSA. Here the CDR3 DNA reads TGTGCCAGCAGCAACTACGTCAGCGGGGAGCTGTTTTTT. Encoded protein: CASSNYVSGELFF.

The rearrangement uses TRBV2 and TRBJ1-4; possibly TRBD1 for D (5 bases). Germline V gene sequence: CDR1 SNHLY, CDR2 FYNNEI. The CDR3 covers 17 residues. The germline V and J ends were trimmed by 0 bases and 7 bases, with 18 bases remaining between them. DNA for the CDR3: TGTGCCAGCAGTGAAGCGCTTCATGCAGGGTGGGGTGAAAAACTGTTTTTT. Amino acid sequence: CASSEALHAGWGEKLFF.

The chain has TRBV19 and TRBJ1-5; TRBD1 matches 12 bases. The CDR3 covers 14 residues. After removal of 8 bases from V and 7 bases from J, the junction contained 6 bases not matched to a gene. Germline V gives CDR1 LNHDA, CDR2 SQIVND (reference sequence). The CDR3 spells CASAGQGARQPQHF. CDR3 DNA sequence: TGTGCCAGTGCGGGACAGGGGGCAAGGCAGCCCCAGCATTTT. Variable domain in full (rest from reference TRBV19 and TRBJ1-5): DGGITQSPKYLFRKEGQNVTLSCEQNLNHDAMYWYRQDPGQGLRLIYYSQIVNDFQKGDIAEGYSVSREKKESFPLTVTSAQKNPTAFYLCASAGQGARQPQHFGDGTRLSIL.

V gene TRBV18 combines with J gene TRBJ2-7, with TRBD2 matching over 8 bases. V shed 2 bases, J shed 4 bases, and the junction held 4 bases outside the gene matches. The CDR3 consists of 14 residues. Germline CDR1 is KGHSH and CDR2 is LQKENI. For the CDR3, the DNA is TGTGCCAGCTCACCAACCCGGGGGGGGTACGAGCAGTACGTC. Translating gives CASSPTRGGYEQYV.

This chain joins TRBV6-5 and TRBJ1-1; 12 nucleotides agree with TRBD1. The germline V gene encodes CDR1 MNHEY and CDR2 SVGAGI. The CDR3 covers 15 residues. Germline trimming cut 6 bases from V and 4 bases from J; bases unmatched to any gene: 6. CDR3 nucleotide sequence: TGTGCCAGCAGATGGGACAGGGGGCGCGGCACTGAAGCTTTCTTT. It translates to CASRWDRGRGTEAFF.

This clone was observed a few times. The rearrangement joins TRBV9 to TRBJ2-2; maybe TRBD2 (7 bases). Germline CDR1 SGDLS, CDR2 YYNGEE. This CDR3 has 16 residues. The V and J ends lost 2 bases and 4 bases respectively, with 15 bases between them. CDR3 region: CASSVRGGGSTGELFF. In nucleotides, the CDR3 is TGTGCCAGCAGCGTGAGAGGGGGAGGGTCCACCGGGGAGCTGTTTTTT.

This chain joins TRBV6-5 and TRBJ1-1; D is possibly TRBD1 (5 bases). This CDR3 has 12 amino acids. Trimming pared 5 bases from V and 4 bases from J, leaving 8 bases between. Germline V gene data show CDR1 as MNHEY and CDR2 as SVGAGI. CDR3 residues: CASSLQGTEAFF. The CDR3 DNA reads as TGTGCCAGCAGTCTTCAGGGCACTGAAGCTTTCTTT.

The chain recombines TRBV3-1 (or the pseudogene TRBV3-2) with TRBJ2-3; 8 bases are a match to TRBD2. Germline values: CDR1 LGHDT, CDR2 YNNKEL (reference sequence). The ends lost 4 bases at V and 2 bases at J; junction bases unmatched: 8. The CDR3 has 16 residues. Here the CDR3 reads CASSLLRLANTDTQYF. CDR3 nucleotides: TGTGCCAGCAGCCTTTTAAGACTAGCGAACACAGATACGCAGTATTTT.